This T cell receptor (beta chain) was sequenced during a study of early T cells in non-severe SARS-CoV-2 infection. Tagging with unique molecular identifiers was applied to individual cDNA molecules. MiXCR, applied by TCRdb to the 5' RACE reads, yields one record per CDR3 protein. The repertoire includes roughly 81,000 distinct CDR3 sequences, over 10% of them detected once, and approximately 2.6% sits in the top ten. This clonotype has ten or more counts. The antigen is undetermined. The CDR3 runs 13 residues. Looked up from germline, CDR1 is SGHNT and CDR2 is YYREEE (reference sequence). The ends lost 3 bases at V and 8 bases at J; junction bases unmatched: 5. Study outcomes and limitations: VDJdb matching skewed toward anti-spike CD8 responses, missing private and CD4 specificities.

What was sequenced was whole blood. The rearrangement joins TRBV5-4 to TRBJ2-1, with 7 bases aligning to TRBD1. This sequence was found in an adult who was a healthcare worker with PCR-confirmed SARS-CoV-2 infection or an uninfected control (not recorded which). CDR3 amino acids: CASSSGQVYEQFF. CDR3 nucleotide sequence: TGTGCCAGCAGCTCCGGACAGGTCTATGAGCAGTTCTTC.